A single sample is the source of the 20 T cell receptor beta chains below, sequenced in a study of cytomegalovirus exposure and HLA in healthy donors. Use of 60 Vbeta and 13 Jbeta primers characterized the PCR. Profiling relied on immunoSEQ multiplex PCR, and the TCRdb table lists in-frame clones only, not all of them. This repertoire includes roughly 78,000 clones. Sequencing was performed on PBMCs. The receptors stem from a man aged 35 to 55 in good health and CMV-seronegative.

The CDR3 here is CASSKTGIHGYTF. In nucleotides, the CDR3 is TGTGCCAGCAGCAAGACAGGGATACATGGCTACACCTTC. The J gene is TRBJ1-2, the V gene TRBV5-6; 7 nucleotides line up with TRBD1. This CDR3 is 13 amino acids long. The germline CDR1 and CDR2 sequences are SGHDT and YYEEEE. The J segment lost 6 bases and the V segment lost 4 bases, leaving 6 bases of the junction unmatched.

V gene TRBV7-9 combines with J gene TRBJ1-6, with 7 bases lining up with TRBD1. Looked up from germline, CDR1 is SEHNR and CDR2 is FQNEAQ (reference sequence). The CDR3 is made up of 14 amino acids. Here the CDR3 DNA reads TGTGCAGGGGGCACCGGGACACTTAATTCACCCCTCCACTTT. Its protein is CAGGTGTLNSPLHF.

The chain employs TRBV5-6 and TRBJ1-2; D is ambiguous. There are 13 residues in the CDR3. CDR1 is SGHDT, CDR2 YYEEEE, per germline. Trimming shortened V by 4 bases and J by 6 bases, and 13 bases separated the two germline ends. The CDR3 here is CASSPTRLDGYTF. CDR3 sequence (DNA): TGTGCCAGCAGCCCGACGAGGTTGGATGGCTACACCTTC.

Note on this clone: The identical CDR3 is also encoded by other nucleotide sequences in the sample. This chain uses TRBV9 with TRBJ2-2; D may be TRBD2 (6 bases). Germline V gene lookup returns CDR1 SGDLS and CDR2 YYNGEE. V was pared by 0 bases and J by 5 bases, with 8 bases between. CDR3 length: 14 residues. DNA for the CDR3: TGTGCCAGCAGCGTAGCGAGCGGGACCGGGGAGCTGTTTTTT. Protein product: CASSVASGTGELFF. The variable domain in full, with the rest retrieved from reference TRBV9 and TRBJ2-2, is DSGVTQTPKHLITATGQRVTLRCSPRSGDLSVYWYQQSLDQGLQFLIQYYNGEERAKGNILERFSAQQFPDLHSELNLSSLELGDSALYFCASSVASGTGELFFGEGSRLTVL.

The V and J genes are TRBV10-2 and TRBJ2-7; 8 bases map to TRBD1. The CDR3 has 12 amino acids. Germline V CDR1 and CDR2: WSHSY, SAAADI. The trim removed 6 bases at V and 13 bases at J, leaving 11 bases unmatched. In DNA form, the CDR3 reads TGCGCCAGCAGCCCTTCTTTGACAGGGGAATACTTC. This encodes CASSPSLTGEYF.

V usage is TRBV18 and J usage is TRBJ1-2, with 11 nucleotides matching TRBD1. Trimming removed 2 bases from V and 8 bases from J; junction bases left unmatched: 4. Per the germline V gene, CDR1 is KGHSH and CDR2 is LQKENI. CDR3 length: 14 amino acids. The CDR3 loop reads CASSPSDRGQGYTF. CDR3 nucleotides: TGTGCCAGCTCACCATCGGACAGGGGGCAAGGCTACACCTTC.

The gene calls are TRBV7-2 and TRBJ2-3; D not certain. Germline CDR1 reads SGHTA; CDR2 reads FQGNSA. The CDR3 consists of 12 residues. V shed 2 bases and J shed 4 bases, with 4 bases lying between them. CDR3 nucleotide sequence: TGTGCCAGCAGCTTACGCGCAGATACGCAGTATTTT. It encodes CASSLRADTQYF.

The chain links TRBV10-3 to TRBJ2-1, with D perhaps TRBD2 (5 bases). The germline V gene encodes CDR1 ENHRY and CDR2 SYGVKD. Trimming removed 2 bases at V and 0 bases at J, with 11 bases between. The CDR3 has 16 residues. In DNA form, the CDR3 reads TGTGCCATCAGTGAGGGTAGCGTTAGCTCCTACAATGAGCAGTTCTTC. It specifies CAISEGSVSSYNEQFF.

The V call is TRBV18, the J call TRBJ2-3; TRBD1 matches at 9 bases. This CDR3 region has 16 residues. The J segment lost 2 bases and the V segment lost 4 bases, leaving 7 bases of the junction unmatched. Germline CDR1 is KGHSH and CDR2 is LQKENI. The CDR3 region is CASSRADRGFTDTQYF. The CDR3 nucleotides are TGTGCCAGCTCACGGGCGGACAGGGGTTTCACAGATACGCAGTATTTT.

Considering frequency, this clone is medium-sized (0.01 to 0.1%). The chain links TRBV10-3 to TRBJ1-1, with D perhaps matching TRBD1 (6 bases). Germline assignment: CDR1 ENHRY and CDR2 SYGVKD. The CDR3 is 15 amino acids. V dropped 8 bases and J dropped 1 base, with 17 bases sitting between them. CDR3 DNA: TGTGCCATCTGGGAGGGGGGGGCAGGGAACACTGAAGCTTTCTTT. Protein: CAIWEGGAGNTEAFF.

The chain carries TRBV4-3 and TRBJ2-1, with D possibly TRBD2 on 6 matching bases. The V and J ends lost 0 bases and 0 bases respectively, with 9 bases between them. CDR1 is LGHNA, CDR2 YSLEER, per germline. This CDR3 has 16 residues. CDR3 sequence: CASSQEDGSSYNEQFF. The CDR3, as DNA: TGCGCCAGCAGCCAAGAGGACGGGAGCTCCTACAATGAGCAGTTCTTC.

The rearrangement joins TRBV27 to TRBJ2-7; no clear D gene. V was pared by 5 bases and J by 0 bases, with 11 bases between. The CDR3 spans 14 residues. The germline V gene has CDR1 MNHEY and CDR2 SMNVEV (reference sequence). Here the CDR3 DNA reads TGTGCCAGCAGTACCCTAAGTAGCTCCTACGAGCAGTACTTC. Translated: CASSTLSSSYEQYF.

The chain links TRBV4-3 to TRBJ1-1, with D possibly being TRBD1 (6 bases). V lost 0 bases to trimming and J lost 1 base, with 15 bases between them. The CDR3 is made up of 17 amino acids. Germline CDR1 and CDR2: LGHNA and YSLEER. The CDR3 DNA reads TGCGCCAGCAGCCAAGATGCGACAGGAGATTCGAACACTGAAGCTTTCTTT. It encodes CASSQDATGDSNTEAFF.

This chain links TRBV29-1 with TRBJ2-1, with 7 bases that match TRBD2. V shed 3 bases and J 10 bases; nucleotides not matched to a gene: 12. The CDR3 spans 14 residues. Germline CDR1 reads SQVTM; CDR2 reads ANQGSEA. The CDR3 is CSVDLGGGPREQFF. CDR3 coding DNA: TGCAGCGTTGACCTGGGGGGAGGGCCCAGGGAGCAGTTCTTC.

The chain uses TRBV27 and TRBJ1-2; D call uncertain. The ends were cut back, 3 bases at V and 0 bases at J, with 14 bases in the middle. The CDR3 consists of 16 residues. Germline CDR1 reads MNHEY; CDR2 reads SMNVEV (reference sequence). The CDR3 loop reads CASSFSGGFTNYGYTF. The CDR3 nucleotides read TGTGCCAGCAGTTTCTCGGGTGGGTTTACTAACTATGGCTACACCTTC.

The genes are TRBV10-1 and TRBJ1-2, with D hard to call. CDR1 WNHNN and CDR2 SYGVQD come from the germline V gene (reference sequence). The CDR3 totals 12 residues. V shed 0 bases and J shed 5 bases, with 4 bases lying between them. CDR3 nucleotides: TGCGCCAGCAGTGAGTCGAGTTATGGCTACACCTTC. Encoded protein: CASSESSYGYTF.

The V and J genes are TRBV14 and TRBJ1-1, with 8 bases lining up with TRBD1. Trimming took 4 bases from V and 2 from J; bases not matched to a gene: 6. The CDR3 runs 15 residues. Germline-derived CDR1 and CDR2 are SGHDN and FVKESK. The CDR3, as DNA: TGTGCCAGCAGCCGTACAGGGGGTTCAAACACTGAAGCTTTCTTT. It codes for CASSRTGGSNTEAFF.

J is TRBJ2-1 and V is TRBV7-6; 7 bases match TRBD2. The ends lost 6 bases at V and 8 bases at J; junction bases unmatched: 10. The CDR3 consists of 14 residues. CDR1 SGHVS and CDR2 FNYEAQ come from the germline V gene. This CDR3 is CASRFSGPGDEQFF. The CDR3, as DNA: TGTGCCAGCAGGTTTAGCGGGCCCGGGGATGAGCAGTTCTTC.

The V gene is TRBV9, the J gene TRBJ2-2, with D perhaps matching TRBD1 (6 bases). This CDR3 comprises 14 residues. Trimming pared 4 bases from V and 6 bases from J, leaving 13 bases between. Germline lookup yields CDR1 SGDLS and CDR2 YYNGEE. DNA for the CDR3: TGTGCCAGCAGCATAGAAACAGGGTCCGGGGAGCTGTTTTTT. Its protein is CASSIETGSGELFF.

The chain recombines TRBV5-4 with TRBJ2-5, with a possible D match to TRBD1 (5 bases). CDR1 is SGHNT and CDR2 is YYREEE in the germline V gene (reference sequence). V was clipped by 4 bases and J by 1 base, with 14 bases between them. The CDR3 runs to 15 residues. CDR3 nucleotide sequence: TGTGCCAGCAGCCAACAATTCAGGGTCCAAGAGACCCAGTACTTC. Amino acid sequence: CASSQQFRVQETQYF.